The 28 T cell receptor beta chains below come from one sample, sequenced in a study of cytomegalovirus exposure and HLA in healthy donors. The PCR had 60 Vbeta and 13 Jbeta primers. Repertoires were generated with immunoSEQ multiplex PCR, while TCRdb's copy carries only in-frame clones and drops some. The profile shows approximately 150,000 clones, approximately 84% of them singletons. Sequenced input: PBMCs. These receptors came from a woman in her forties in good health and CMV-seronegative.

The chain carries TRBV5-1 and TRBJ2-5; TRBD1 is a possible D gene (5 bases). Trimming stripped 2 bases from V and 4 bases from J, with 12 bases between. The CDR3 length is 14 residues. CDR1 and CDR2 (germline): SGHRS, YFSETQ. CDR3 loop: CASSFQGLAETQYF. The CDR3 DNA sequence: TGCGCCAGCAGCTTCCAGGGTTTGGCAGAGACCCAGTACTTC.

V and J are TRBV5-1 and TRBJ2-2, with D perhaps TRBD2 (5 bases). V lost 5 bases to trimming and J lost 5 bases, with 16 bases between them. CDR1 is SGHRS, CDR2 YFSETQ, per germline. This CDR3 is built from 15 residues. The CDR3 spells CASRTGRETTGELFF. CDR3 coding DNA: TGCGCCAGCAGGACCGGACGGGAAACAACCGGGGAGCTGTTTTTT.

This chain connects TRBV2 to TRBJ2-5; unclear D gene. Trimming cost V 10 bases and J 4 bases, with 13 bases left between them. The CDR3 length is 12 residues. Germline lookup yields CDR1 SNHLY and CDR2 FYNNEI. The CDR3 spells CATKLESETQYF. CDR3 nucleotide sequence: TGTGCCACAAAGTTAGAGTCAGAGACCCAGTACTTC.

This chain connects TRBV28 to TRBJ2-7; 10 bases match TRBD2. Germline loops: CDR1 MDHEN, CDR2 SYDVKM. The CDR3 extends over 17 amino acids. The J segment lost 6 bases and the V segment lost 5 bases, leaving 16 bases of the junction unmatched. The CDR3 DNA reads TGTGCCAGCAGTACACGAAGCGGGAGGGCCTTCTCGGGCGAGCAGTACTTC. Translated, it gives CASSTRSGRAFSGEQYF. The variable domain in full, completed from reference TRBV28 and TRBJ2-7, reads DVKVTQSSRYLVKRTGEKVFLECVQDMDHENMFWYRQDPGLGLRLIYFSYDVKMKEKGDIPEGYSVSREKKERFSLILESASTNQTSMYLCASSTRSGRAFSGEQYFGPGTRLTVT.

The chain uses TRBV28 and TRBJ2-1, with 12 bases identical to TRBD2. The CDR3 loop spans 16 amino acids. V shed 1 base and J 6 bases; nucleotides not matched to a gene: 4. The germline gives CDR1 MDHEN, CDR2 SYDVKM. CDR3 sequence: CASSLYLAGGPNEQFF. The CDR3 coding sequence is TGTGCCAGCAGTTTATATCTAGCGGGAGGGCCCAATGAGCAGTTCTTC. Using reference TRBV28 and TRBJ2-1 for the parts outside the CDR3, the full variable domain is DVKVTQSSRYLVKRTGEKVFLECVQDMDHENMFWYRQDPGLGLRLIYFSYDVKMKEKGDIPEGYSVSREKKERFSLILESASTNQTSMYLCASSLYLAGGPNEQFFGPGTRLTVL.

About this clone itself: One end of the junction varies from germline; a read error may be responsible. The chain is built from TRBV7-9 and TRBJ2-7; D may be TRBD1 (5 bases). Germline CDR1 and CDR2: SEHNR and FQNEAQ (reference sequence). This CDR3 region has 14 residues. The chain's CDR3 is CSSSPQGSSYEQYF. CDR3 coding DNA: TGTTCCAGCAGCCCCCAGGGTAGCTCCTACGAGCAGTACTTC.

In this sample, this clone turned up a few times. The chain has TRBV7-2 and TRBJ2-7; 10 positions match TRBD2. In germline, CDR1 is SGHTA, CDR2 FQGNSA. The CDR3 is made up of 14 amino acids. After removal of 4 bases from V and 4 bases from J, the junction contained 4 bases not matched to a gene. CDR3 sequence reads: CASSSLAGAYEQYF. CDR3 DNA sequence: TGTGCCAGCAGCTCCCTAGCGGGAGCATACGAGCAGTACTTC.

The J gene is TRBJ1-1, the V gene TRBV7-2, with D hard to call. Germline assignment: CDR1 SGHTA and CDR2 FQGNSA. This CDR3 has 13 residues. V was shortened by 5 bases and J by 6 bases, with 13 bases between the two germline ends. In DNA, the CDR3 is TGTGCCAGCAGCCCCCCCAGCGGAGCTGAAGCTTTCTTT. It codes for CASSPPSGAEAFF.

The chain couples TRBV5-1 to TRBJ1-3, with D possibly matching TRBD1 (5 bases). Deletions cut 5 bases from V and 0 bases from J, with 12 bases between. Germline CDR1 reads SGHRS; CDR2 reads YFSETQ. This CDR3 contains 15 residues. The chain's CDR3 is CASRDIKSSGNTIYF. The DNA for the CDR3 is TGCGCCAGCAGGGACATTAAGAGCTCTGGAAACACCATATATTTT. Full variable domain (missing parts from reference TRBV5-1 and TRBJ1-3): KAGVTQTPRYLIKTRGQQVTLSCSPISGHRSVSWYQQTPGQGLQFLFEYFSETQRNKGNFPGRFSGRQFSNSRSEMNVSTLELGDSALYLCASRDIKSSGNTIYFGEGSWLTVV.

The chain employs TRBV5-8 and TRBJ2-5; maybe TRBD1 (5 bases). This CDR3 region has 14 residues. The V end lost 4 bases, the J end lost 1 base, and 11 bases lay between the germline ends. The V gene's germline CDR1 is SGHTS and CDR2 YDEGEE. Written as DNA, the CDR3 is TGTGCCAGCAGCCATCGGACACGCCAAGAGACCCAGTACTTC. Translation gives CASSHRTRQETQYF. Looking up the rest from reference TRBV5-8 and TRBJ2-5 gives the full variable domain: EAGVTQSPTHLIKTRGQQATLRCSPISGHTSVYWYQQALGLGLQFLLWYDEGEERNRGNFPPRFSGRQFPNYSSELNVNALELEDSALYLCASSHRTRQETQYFGPGTRLLVL.

This chain's CDR3 is CASSGQGIANGYTF. The CDR3 region has the DNA TGTGCCAGCAGCGGACAGGGGATTGCCAATGGCTACACCTTC. This sequence joins TRBV5-6 and TRBJ1-2; 9 bases agree with TRBD1. Trimming took 4 bases from V and 6 from J; bases not matched to a gene: 7. Germline values: CDR1 SGHDT, CDR2 YYEEEE. The CDR3 sequence is 14 residues long.

This sequence joins TRBV11-2 and TRBJ2-7; TRBD1 aligns across 8 bases. The CDR3 is 16 residues long. Germline trimming cut 1 base from V and 4 bases from J; bases unmatched to any gene: 9. The germline V gene encodes CDR1 SGHAT and CDR2 FQNNGV. This CDR3 reads CASSLGLRQGAYEQYF. DNA of the CDR3: TGTGCCAGCAGCTTAGGGTTGCGGCAGGGGGCGTACGAGCAGTACTTC.

The chain has TRBV2 and TRBJ1-5; the D is unclear. The germline CDR1 and CDR2 sequences are SNHLY and FYNNEI. V was clipped by 4 bases and J by 0 bases, with 10 bases between them. There are 15 residues in the CDR3. This CDR3 is CASSGRGDSNQPQHF. CDR3 in DNA: TGTGCCAGCAGTGGCAGAGGAGATAGCAATCAGCCCCAGCATTTT.

CDR3 in amino acids: CASSALLGAEAFF. The CDR3 DNA sequence: TGTGCCAGCAGTGCCCTACTGGGCGCTGAAGCTTTCTTT. This chain uses TRBV6-4 with TRBJ1-1; D is unclear. The CDR3 consists of 13 residues. Per the germline V gene, CDR1 is MRHNA and CDR2 is SNTAGT. Deletions cut 4 bases from V and 6 bases from J, with 12 bases between.

V gene TRBV28 combines with J gene TRBJ2-1, with D perhaps matching TRBD1 (6 bases). Germline V lookup: CDR1 MDHEN, CDR2 SYDVKM. The CDR3 sequence is 14 residues long. The ends were cut back, 1 base at V and 4 bases at J, with 8 bases in the middle. The chain's CDR3 is CASSLSGAYNEQFF. The CDR3, as DNA: TGTGCCAGCAGTTTATCAGGGGCGTACAATGAGCAGTTCTTC.

The rearrangement uses TRBV30 and TRBJ2-7; TRBD1 matches 7 bases. The germline V gene encodes CDR1 GTSNPN and CDR2 SVGIG (reference sequence). CDR3 length: 14 residues. J gave up 3 bases and V 2 bases, and 7 bases lay outside the gene matches. For the CDR3, the DNA is TGTGCCTGGAGTATAGGGACAGCATACTACGAGCAGTACTTC. Protein: CAWSIGTAYYEQYF. Using reference TRBV30 and TRBJ2-7 for the parts outside the CDR3, the full variable domain is SQTIHQWPATLVQPVGSPLSLECTVEGTSNPNLYWYRQAAGRGLQLLFYSVGIGQISSEVPQNLSASRPQDRQFILSSKKLLLSDSGFYLCAWSIGTAYYEQYFGPGTRLTVT.

V gene TRBV5-1 combines with J gene TRBJ2-2, with 8 bases identical to TRBD2. Germline V lookup: CDR1 SGHRS, CDR2 YFSETQ. The CDR3 spans 16 residues. The ends lost 2 bases at V and 0 bases at J; junction bases unmatched: 3. The CDR3 sequence: CASSFLAGANTGELFF. The CDR3, as DNA: TGCGCCAGCAGCTTTCTAGCGGGCGCGAACACCGGGGAGCTGTTTTTT.

This clone has just one count. The chain has TRBV19 and TRBJ2-7; D perhaps matches TRBD2 (6 bases). Looked up from germline, CDR1 is LNHDA and CDR2 is SQIVND (reference sequence). The CDR3 is made up of 15 amino acids. Trimming took 3 bases from V and 3 from J, leaving 15 bases between them. The CDR3 loop is CASSMGTGGDYEQYF. The CDR3 nucleotides read TGTGCCAGTAGTATGGGGACCGGGGGAGACTACGAGCAGTACTTC. The full variable domain, its missing parts supplied by reference TRBV19 and TRBJ2-7, is DGGITQSPKYLFRKEGQNVTLSCEQNLNHDAMYWYRQDPGQGLRLIYYSQIVNDFQKGDIAEGYSVSREKKESFPLTVTSAQKNPTAFYLCASSMGTGGDYEQYFGPGTRLTVT.

The chain combines TRBV6-1 with TRBJ1-1; weak D call: TRBD1 (5 bases). Germline assignment: CDR1 MNHNS and CDR2 SASEGT. V was cut by 9 bases and J by 6 bases, with 23 bases left in between. The CDR3 is made up of 15 amino acids. Here the CDR3 reads CASRPLGGVVPEAFF. CDR3 coding DNA: TGTGCCAGTCGACCCTTGGGGGGAGTAGTTCCTGAAGCTTTCTTT.

This chain links TRBV18 with TRBJ1-5, with 7 positions matching TRBD1. Trimming cost V 3 bases and J 1 base; bases outside gene matches: 6. This CDR3 spans 16 amino acids. Germline CDR1 KGHSH, CDR2 LQKENI. The CDR3 loop reads CASSPDRDSSNQPQHF. CDR3 bases: TGTGCCAGCTCACCCGACAGGGATTCGAGCAATCAGCCCCAGCATTTT.

The chain is built from TRBV5-4 and TRBJ2-5; 9 positions agree with TRBD1. TRBJ2-7 matches the DNA end more closely, so the J call is doubtful. The CDR3 runs 13 residues. Per the germline V gene, CDR1 is SGHNT and CDR2 is YYREEE (reference sequence). CDR3 region: CASSHGQGYEQYF. The DNA of the CDR3 is TGTGCCAGCAGCCATGGACAGGGGTACGAGCAGTACTTC.

The rearrangement joins TRBV4-3 to TRBJ2-7, with 9 nucleotides matching TRBD2. This CDR3 contains 20 residues. V was clipped by 0 bases and J by 3 bases; unmatched bases: 18. Germline values: CDR1 LGHNA, CDR2 YSLEER. The DNA of the CDR3 is TGCGCCAGCAGCCAAGAGGGGGGTAGAGCCCGTAGCGGGAGCTGCTACGAGCAGTACTTC. Translating gives CASSQEGGRARSGSCYEQYF.

In this sample, this clone turned up a few times. The chain couples TRBV7-9 to TRBJ1-1; 7 positions match TRBD1. J was trimmed by 5 bases and V by 5 bases; bases with no gene match: 8. Germline CDR1 SEHNR, CDR2 FQNEAQ (reference sequence). This CDR3 has 14 residues. The CDR3 sequence is CASSQGGLRTEAFF. CDR3 nucleotides: TGTGCCAGCAGCCAAGGGGGCCTTCGAACTGAAGCTTTCTTT. The full variable domain, with the rest looked up from reference TRBV7-9 and TRBJ1-1, is DTGVSQNPRHKITKRGQNVTFRCDPISEHNRLYWYRQTLGQGPEFLTYFQNEAQLEKSRLLSDRFSAERPKGSFSTLEIQRTEQGDSAMYLCASSQGGLRTEAFFGQGTRLTVV.

This rearrangement joins TRBV7-2 to TRBJ1-4; TRBD1 agrees at 10 bases. The V segment lost 5 bases and the J segment 1 base; nucleotides outside the gene matches: 4. The CDR3 extends over 16 amino acids. Germline CDR1 is SGHTA and CDR2 is FQGNSA. CDR3 loop: CASSRQGAGTNEKLFF. The CDR3 nucleotides are TGTGCCAGCAGCCGACAGGGGGCGGGAACTAATGAAAAACTGTTTTTT. Full variable domain (rest looked up from reference TRBV7-2 and TRBJ1-4): GAGVSQSPSNKVTEKGKDVELRCDPISGHTALYWYRQSLGQGLEFLIYFQGNSAPDKSGLPSDRFSAERTGGSVSTLTIQRTQQEDSAVYLCASSRQGAGTNEKLFFGSGTQLSVL.

CDR3 nucleotides: TGTGCCAGCACCGCAGTATCGGGACAGGGGGCGTGGGAGCAGTACTTC. Encoded protein: CASTAVSGQGAWEQYF. This chain connects TRBV28 to TRBJ2-7, with 12 bases identical to TRBD1. V gave up 7 bases and J gave up 7 bases; unmatched junction bases: 14. The germline gives CDR1 MDHEN, CDR2 SYDVKM. This CDR3 contains 16 residues.

The CDR3 DNA is TGTGCCAGCAGCTCCCCGGGGGGGACTAGCGGGAGGCTATACGAGCAGTACTTC. Translating gives CASSSPGGTSGRLYEQYF. The V and J genes are TRBV28 and TRBJ2-7; 15 bases align to TRBD2. Germline CDR1 is MDHEN and CDR2 is SYDVKM. The CDR3 is 18 amino acids. V lost 6 bases, J lost 4 bases, and 13 bases stayed unmatched.

V is TRBV28 and J is TRBJ2-7; the D is unclear. From germline, CDR1 is MDHEN and CDR2 SYDVKM. V gave up 5 bases and J gave up 1 base, with 15 bases separating them. The CDR3 is 15 residues long. Written as DNA, the CDR3 is TGTGCCAGCAGTCCCCCGGTTCGTGGTTCCTACGAGCAGTACTTC. This sequence encodes CASSPPVRGSYEQYF.

There are a few counts of this clone. The CDR3 reads CASSQVTKRRDSYTF. The DNA for the CDR3 is TGCGCCAGCAGCCAAGTTACCAAAAGACGGGATAGCTACACCTTC. This chain joins TRBV4-1 and TRBJ1-2, with D unresolved. V was pared by 1 base and J by 9 bases, with 18 bases between. This CDR3 has 15 amino acids. Germline CDR1 reads MGHRA; CDR2 reads YSYEKL.